These 7 T cell receptor beta chains came from one sample sequenced in a study of CD8 T cells in Susac syndrome. Random hexamers served to reverse transcribe roughly 0.45 to 1 ug RNA. Via MiXCR, TCRdb re-called the immunoSEQ multiplex PCR reads, giving one row per CDR3 protein. The repertoire holds over 350,000 distinct CDR3 sequences, around 85% seen once, with roughly 0.1% in the top ten. The material sequenced was CD8+ T cells from PBMCs. All receptors derive from a human donor with multiple sclerosis.

V gene TRBV5-1 combines with J gene TRBJ2-6; D uncertain. Trimming pared 5 bases from V and 12 bases from J, leaving 18 bases between. Germline lookup yields CDR1 SGHRS and CDR2 YFSETQ. The CDR3 contains 14 residues. The CDR3 region has the DNA TGCGCCAGCAGTTTCTACTTTGGGTACCGCGTCCTGACTTTC. Its protein product is CASSFYFGYRVLTF.

This rearrangement joins TRBV5-4 to TRBJ1-1; 9 positions match TRBD1. In germline, CDR1 is SGHNT, CDR2 YYREEE (reference sequence). The CDR3 has 13 amino acids. V shed 5 bases and J 3 bases; nucleotides not matched to a gene: 2. The CDR3 DNA sequence: TGTGCCAGCAGATGGACAGGGGACACTGAAGCTTTCTTT. This codes for CASRWTGDTEAFF.

The rearrangement uses TRBV27 and TRBJ1-5; 8 nucleotides agree with TRBD1. CDR1 MNHEY and CDR2 SMNVEV come from the germline V gene (reference sequence). Unmatched junction bases numbered 4, after V lost 4 bases and J lost 2 bases. The CDR3 is 15 residues long. The CDR3 loop reads CASSSLQGGNQPQHF. CDR3 bases: TGTGCCAGCAGTTCCCTACAGGGGGGCAATCAGCCCCAGCATTTT.

The genes are TRBV27 and TRBJ2-7; 7 nucleotides align to TRBD2. The V gene end was trimmed by 6 bases and the J gene end by 2 bases; junction bases not matched to a gene: 7. The germline gives CDR1 MNHEY, CDR2 SMNVEV (reference sequence). The CDR3 loop spans 14 amino acids. The CDR3 region has the DNA TGTGCCAGCAGACTAGCGAGTAATCCCTACGAGCAGTACTTC. This sequence encodes CASRLASNPYEQYF.

This clonotype has more than one count but fewer than ten. The genes are TRBV29-1 and TRBJ2-2, with 7 bases lining up with TRBD1. The CDR3 loop spans 15 amino acids. The J segment lost 0 bases and the V segment lost 3 bases, leaving 4 bases of the junction unmatched. Germline CDR1 SQVTM, CDR2 ANQGSEA. The CDR3 nucleotides read TGCAGCGTTGAGAGGCAGGGGGCGAACACCGGGGAGCTGTTTTTT. Its protein is CSVERQGANTGELFF.

The chain recombines TRBV2 with TRBJ1-3; 7 nucleotides line up with TRBD1. The CDR3 extends over 14 amino acids. V lost 11 bases and J lost 1; bases outside the gene matches: 8. Looked up from germline, CDR1 is SNHLY and CDR2 is FYNNEI. Written as DNA, the CDR3 is TGTGCCGGCTCCAGGGGGGATTCTGGAAACACCATATATTTT. Translated, it gives CAGSRGDSGNTIYF.

The rearrangement uses TRBV19 and TRBJ2-7; D may match TRBD1 or TRBD2 (5 bases each). Germline V CDR1 and CDR2: LNHDA, SQIVND (reference sequence). CDR3 length: 15 amino acids. Between the trimmed V and J ends, which lost 4 bases and 7 bases, there was a span of 20 bases. CDR3 sequence reads: CASSTRDGQPLEQYF. CDR3 DNA sequence: TGTGCCAGTAGTACTCGGGACGGCCAGCCGCTGGAGCAGTACTTC.